Listed below are T cell receptor beta chains from one sample, sequenced in a study of cytomegalovirus exposure and HLA in healthy donors. Some clones are missing from TCRdb's copy, which holds only in-frame ones; the method was immunoSEQ multiplex PCR. This specimen shows about 170,000 clones; the ten leading clones hold approximately 0.82%. Sequencing was performed on PBMCs. These receptor sequences come from a woman between 18 and 29 years old in good health and CMV-seropositive. Each CDR3 is given with its conserved first and last residue. Each record gives: D gene, V gene, J gene, CDR3 DNA, CDR3 protein. The D gene is left open where the match is weak.

D: .; V: TRBV2; J: TRBJ1-1; DNA: TGTGCCAGCAGACAGGGTCAGGCTGGAAACACTGAAGCTTTCTTT; CDR3: CASRQGQAGNTEAFF
D: .; V: TRBV4-1; J: TRBJ1-2; DNA: TGCGCCAGCAGCCAAGGAGAGCGACGGAGCTATGGCTACACCTTC; CDR3: CASSQGERRSYGYTF
D: TRBD1; V: TRBV20-1; J: TRBJ1-5; DNA: TGCAGTGCTAGTGGGACAGGGCCCCGTCATTTT; CDR3: CSASGTGPRHF
D: TRBD1; V: TRBV9; J: TRBJ2-2; DNA: TGTGCCAGCAGCGTAGCGACAGGGGCATTCCCCGGGGAGCTGTTTTTT; CDR3: CASSVATGAFPGELFF
D: TRBD1; V: TRBV7-6; J: TRBJ1-2; DNA: TGTGCCAGCAGCTTAGCTCCGGGACAGGGAAGCTACACCTTC; CDR3: CASSLAPGQGSYTF
D: .; V: TRBV21-1; J: TRBJ2-2; DNA: TGTGCCAGCAGTCGAACCGGGACTAGCAAAACCGGGGAGCTGTTTTTT; CDR3: CASSRTGTSKTGELFF
D: .; V: TRBV18; J: TRBJ2-3; DNA: TGTGCCAGCTCACCACCGACTAGCACAGATACGCAGTATTTT; CDR3: CASSPPTSTDTQYF
D: TRBD2; V: TRBV7-3; J: TRBJ2-3; DNA: TGTGCCAGCAGCCAAGCGGGGGGAGATACGCAGTATTTT; CDR3: CASSQAGGDTQYF
D: .; V: TRBV7-6; J: TRBJ1-1; DNA: TGTGCCAGCAGCCTAGGGAGCGACGACACTGAAGCTTTCTTT; CDR3: CASSLGSDDTEAFF
D: TRBD1; V: TRBV18; J: TRBJ1-1; DNA: TGTGCCAGCTCACCATTGGGACAGATAAACACTGAAGCTTTCTTT; CDR3: CASSPLGQINTEAFF
D: .; V: TRBV29-1; J: TRBJ2-1; DNA: TGCAGCGTTGAAAGAGGGCAGGACTACTACAATGAGCAGTTCTTC; CDR3: CSVERGQDYYNEQFF
D: .; V: TRBV7-2; J: TRBJ1-2; DNA: TGTGCCAGCAGCTTCCGACCGACAGAGAACTATGGCTACACCTTC; CDR3: CASSFRPTENYGYTF
D: TRBD1; V: TRBV6-1; J: TRBJ1-1; DNA: TGTGCCAGCAGGGAACAGGGGGACACTGAAGCTTTCTTT; CDR3: CASREQGDTEAFF
D: TRBD2; V: TRBV5-1; J: TRBJ2-7; DNA: TGCGCCACCCGGGAGGATTCCTACGAGCAGTACTTC; CDR3: CATREDSYEQYF
D: .; V: TRBV10-3; J: TRBJ2-7; DNA: TGTGCCATCAGTGATCTTACAGGCTCCTACGAGCAGTACTTC; CDR3: CAISDLTGSYEQYF
D: TRBD2; V: TRBV4-1; J: TRBJ2-4; DNA: TGCGCCAGCAGCCAAGACCTGGCGGGAGGGCCGGGAAACATTCAGTACTTC; CDR3: CASSQDLAGGPGNIQYF
D: .; V: TRBV2; J: TRBJ2-2; DNA: TGTGCCACGCTAGGCATCTCCACCGGGGAGCTGTTTTTT; CDR3: CATLGISTGELFF
D: TRBD1; V: TRBV7-8; J: TRBJ1-4; DNA: TGTGCCAGCAGCCAGAGACAGGGTGCTAATGAAAAACTGTTTTTT; CDR3: CASSQRQGANEKLFF
D: .; V: TRBV30; J: TRBJ2-7; DNA: TGTGCCTGGAGTGTATGGGGCAGGTTTTCCTCCTACGAGCAGTACTTC; CDR3: CAWSVWGRFSSYEQYF
D: .; V: TRBV6-4; J: TRBJ1-1; DNA: TGTGCCAGCAGTAATCAGGTCGGTTCTTGGACTGAAGCTTTCTTT; CDR3: CASSNQVGSWTEAFF
D: TRBD1; V: TRBV5-5; J: TRBJ2-7; DNA: TGTGCCAGCAGCTGGACAGGCTACGAGCAGTACTTC; CDR3: CASSWTGYEQYF
D: .; V: TRBV5-1; J: TRBJ2-7; DNA: TGCGCCAGCAGCCCGTCAGGGGCCGGATCCTACGAGCAGTACTTC; CDR3: CASSPSGAGSYEQYF
D: TRBD1; V: TRBV18; J: TRBJ1-1; DNA: TGTGCCAGCTCACCACTACAGGGGAGCACTGAAGCTTTCTTT; CDR3: CASSPLQGSTEAFF
D: TRBD2; V: TRBV9; J: TRBJ2-3; DNA: TGTGCCAGCAGCGTGACTAGCGGGGGAACGGATACGCAGTATTTT; CDR3: CASSVTSGGTDTQYF
D: TRBD1; V: TRBV5-1; J: TRBJ2-1; DNA: TGCGCCAGCAGCCCGGGACAGGGGTCCCACAATGAGCAGTTCTTC; CDR3: CASSPGQGSHNEQFF
D: .; V: TRBV20-1; J: TRBJ1-2; DNA: TGCAGTGCCCCCAGGGACTATGGCTACACCTTC; CDR3: CSAPRDYGYTF
D: TRBD1; V: TRBV19; J: TRBJ1-2; DNA: TGTGCCAGTAGAAGACAGGGAAACTATGGCTACACCTTC; CDR3: CASRRQGNYGYTF
D: .; V: TRBV6-1; J: TRBJ2-7; DNA: TGTGCCAGCAGGCGGTCCTACGAGCAGTACTTC; CDR3: CASRRSYEQYF
D: .; V: TRBV18; J: TRBJ1-1; DNA: TGTGCCAGCTCACCATGGGGCGCAGATACTGAAGCTTTCTTT; CDR3: CASSPWGADTEAFF
D: TRBD2; V: TRBV7-2; J: TRBJ2-7; DNA: TGTGCCAGCAGCTTAGTAGGACTAGCGAGCGAGCAGTACTTC; CDR3: CASSLVGLASEQYF
D: .; V: TRBV11-2; J: TRBJ2-2; DNA: TGTGCCAGCAGCCTCCAGACAGGAGCGAACACCGGGGAGCTGTTTTTT; CDR3: CASSLQTGANTGELFF